These T cell receptor beta chains were read from a single sample in a study of blood T cell repertoires in COVID-19. Sequencing used immunoSEQ multiplex PCR; TCRdb keeps in-frame clones, though not all of them. Seen here are 25,000 to 35,000 clones, about nine tenths observed once, and the top ten hold 7.5% to 9%. Material: peripheral blood. These receptors all stem from a man in his 70s with active or convalescent COVID-19. The CDR3 runs from the conserved cysteine through the conserved F or W. D genes are given only for firm matches.

V: TRBV9; D: TRBD1; J: TRBJ2-4; CDR3: CASSVGTGGGNDIQYF
V: TRBV18; D: .; J: TRBJ1-1; CDR3: CASSPRGQGTEAFF
V: TRBV29-1; D: TRBD1; J: TRBJ1-6; CDR3: CSLQSHRDSSGGGPLHF
V: TRBV10-2; D: TRBD2; J: TRBJ2-3; CDR3: CASRARTSGRAGTDTQYF
V: TRBV20-1; D: TRBD1; J: TRBJ1-2; CDR3: CSAPGGYGYTF
V: TRBV6-1; D: TRBD1; J: TRBJ1-2; CDR3: CASTRDRAGYTF
V: TRBV5-4; D: .; J: TRBJ2-5; CDR3: CASSLRYRQETQYF
V: TRBV4-2; D: .; J: TRBJ2-1; CDR3: CASSQDVRAGRYNEQFF
V: TRBV27; D: .; J: TRBJ1-1; CDR3: CASSLNRNTEAFF
V: TRBV3-1/TRBV3-2; D: TRBD1; J: TRBJ1-6; CDR3: CASSQGQGPNSPLHF
V: TRBV11-2; D: .; J: TRBJ1-1; CDR3: CASSPQGPSGTEAFF
V: TRBV19; D: TRBD1; J: TRBJ1-3; CDR3: CASFSTGGGNTIYF
V: TRBV5-4; D: TRBD1; J: TRBJ1-6; CDR3: CAINTRGTGDNSPLHF
V: TRBV5-4; D: TRBD1; J: TRBJ1-2; CDR3: CASSRQGTNYGYTF
V: TRBV6-6; D: .; J: TRBJ1-5; CDR3: CASSYTGGGRPQHF
V: TRBV28; D: .; J: TRBJ1-6; CDR3: CASMSFWAQGTYNSPLHF
V: TRBV5-6; D: .; J: TRBJ1-2; CDR3: CASRPGRPNYGYTF
V: TRBV5-4; D: .; J: TRBJ2-1; CDR3: CASSLVTRGEQFF
V: TRBV9; D: .; J: TRBJ2-3; CDR3: CASSAEGAGRTDTQYF
V: TRBV9; D: .; J: TRBJ1-5; CDR3: CASSGTESNQPQHF
V: TRBV5-4; D: .; J: TRBJ1-1; CDR3: CASSPGVKSEAFF
V: TRBV9; D: TRBD1; J: TRBJ2-5; CDR3: CASSQGTGGETQYF
V: TRBV5-1; D: .; J: TRBJ2-2; CDR3: CASSLQTGPGELFF
V: TRBV20-1; D: .; J: TRBJ1-1; CDR3: CSARDLNRAFF
V: TRBV18; D: .; J: TRBJ1-6; CDR3: CASSPQDPRDSPLHF
V: TRBV5-4; D: TRBD1; J: TRBJ2-3; CDR3: CASSRQGGPDTQYF
V: TRBV3-1/TRBV3-2; D: TRBD1; J: TRBJ2-1; CDR3: CASAPGTGGLIEQFF
V: TRBV7-3; D: .; J: TRBJ2-4; CDR3: CASSPEGQEVAKNIQYF
V: TRBV6-5; D: TRBD1; J: TRBJ2-7; CDR3: CASSYRQGGYEQYF
V: TRBV5-4; D: TRBD2; J: TRBJ2-3; CDR3: CASSLGGRGRATDTQYF
V: TRBV2; D: .; J: TRBJ2-2; CDR3: CASSLTPGGAGELFF
V: TRBV19; D: TRBD1; J: TRBJ1-3; CDR3: CASSEDRDSGNTIYF
V: TRBV3-1/TRBV3-2; D: .; J: TRBJ1-5; CDR3: CASSQGFVQPQHF
V: TRBV29-1; D: .; J: TRBJ1-1; CDR3: CSGGTPNTEAFF
V: TRBV7-2; D: .; J: TRBJ2-7; CDR3: CASTPGGSYEQYF
V: TRBV9; D: TRBD2; J: TRBJ2-2; CDR3: CASSVVAGGPGELFF
V: TRBV19; D: .; J: TRBJ1-1; CDR3: CASMEVGNRVDTEAFF
V: TRBV27; D: .; J: TRBJ2-1; CDR3: CASSLYPVSGFSQFF